This is a list of T cell receptor beta chains from one sample in a study of blood T cell repertoires in COVID-19. Clones were sequenced by immunoSEQ multiplex PCR, and TCRdb holds only the in-frame ones, with some missing. The repertoire holds tens of thousands of clones, with nearly 90% as singletons. The source material was peripheral blood. Receptors originate from a woman of 80 years or more with active or convalescent COVID-19. CDR3s include the opening cysteine and the closing phenylalanine or tryptophan. D genes are given only for firm matches. Some rows mark clone size as missing; the rest say once, few, many or name a class of expanded clone.

J: TRBJ2-3
D: TRBD2
V: TRBV3-1/TRBV3-2
size: -
CDR3: CASSPWTSVLADTQYF
DNA: TGTGCCAGCAGCCCATGGACTAGTGTGCTGGCAGATACGCAGTATTTT

J: TRBJ2-3
D: -
V: TRBV7-8
size: -
CDR3: CASSLSSGFRADTQYF
DNA: TGTGCCAGCAGCTTATCCTCGGGATTTCGTGCAGATACGCAGTATTTT

J: TRBJ2-3
D: TRBD1
V: TRBV27
size: -
CDR3: CASRTINPATGGHTDTQYF
DNA: TGTGCCAGCAGGACCATAAACCCTGCGACAGGGGGCCACACAGATACGCAGTATTTT

J: TRBJ1-4
D: -
V: TRBV7-2
size: -
CDR3: CASSPSSSEKLFF
DNA: TGTGCCAGCAGCCCATCGAGTAGTGAAAAACTGTTTTTT

J: TRBJ2-3
D: TRBD2
V: TRBV15
size: -
CDR3: CATSRPAGDGTDTQYF
DNA: TGTGCCACCAGCAGACCAGCGGGAGATGGTACAGATACGCAGTATTTT

J: TRBJ1-5
D: -
V: TRBV6-5
size: -
CDR3: CASRGGAGNQPQHF
DNA: TGTGCCAGCAGGGGGGGGGCAGGTAATCAGCCCCAGCATTTT

J: TRBJ2-1
D: TRBD2
V: TRBV5-1
size: -
CDR3: CASSLGTSGRINEQFF
DNA: TGCGCCAGCAGCCTAGGGACTAGCGGGAGAATAAATGAGCAGTTCTTC

J: TRBJ2-2
D: -
V: TRBV28
size: -
CDR3: CASSLLIEGAGELFF
DNA: TGTGCCAGCAGTTTATTGATTGAAGGGGCCGGGGAGCTGTTTTTT

J: TRBJ1-4
D: TRBD1
V: TRBV7-9
size: once
CDR3: CASSSDRGSEPNEKLFF
DNA: TGTGCCAGCAGCTCCGACAGGGGTTCCGAGCCAAATGAAAAACTGTTTTTT

J: TRBJ2-1
D: TRBD2
V: TRBV5-1
size: -
CDR3: CASSLEGSGTNEQFF
DNA: TGCGCCAGCAGCTTGGAGGGTAGCGGGACGAATGAGCAGTTCTTC

J: TRBJ1-1
D: -
V: TRBV28
size: -
CDR3: CASPRGTKAFF
DNA: TGTGCCAGCCCTAGGGGGACCAAAGCTTTCTTT

J: TRBJ2-1
D: TRBD1
V: TRBV7-9
size: -
CDR3: CASSLGDRAYNEQFF
DNA: TGTGCCAGCAGCTTAGGGGACAGGGCGTACAATGAGCAGTTCTTC

J: TRBJ2-6
D: TRBD1
V: TRBV27
size: -
CDR3: CASSVRRDRVLFGANVLTF
DNA: TGTGCCAGCAGTGTACGCCGGGACAGGGTCTTATTTGGGGCCAACGTCCTGACTTTC

J: TRBJ2-1
D: -
V: TRBV19
size: -
CDR3: CASSIPPPGERLNEQFF
DNA: TGTGCCAGTAGTATTCCGCCCCCAGGGGAGAGACTCAATGAGCAGTTCTTC

J: TRBJ1-2
D: TRBD1
V: TRBV5-6
size: -
CDR3: CASSLVRQGGYGYTF
DNA: TGTGCCAGCAGCTTGGTACGACAGGGGGGCTATGGCTACACCTTC

J: TRBJ1-2
D: TRBD1
V: TRBV2
size: -
CDR3: CASSGQGGFSKYDGYTF
DNA: TGTGCCAGCAGTGGACAGGGGGGATTCTCGAAATACGATGGCTACACCTTC

J: TRBJ2-3
D: -
V: TRBV15
size: few
CDR3: CATSRDQGTDTQYF
DNA: TGTGCCACCAGCAGAGATCAGGGGACAGATACGCAGTATTTT

J: TRBJ2-1
D: TRBD1
V: TRBV11-2
size: -
CDR3: CASSSGGNNEQFF
DNA: TGTGCCAGCAGTTCAGGGGGCAACAATGAGCAGTTCTTC

J: TRBJ1-3
D: -
V: TRBV21-1
size: -
CDR3: CASSKGGGEGNTIYF
DNA: TGTGCCAGCAGCAAAGGGGGTGGGGAGGGAAACACCATATATTTT

J: TRBJ1-1
D: TRBD1
V: TRBV7-3
size: -
CDR3: CASSDGTGTEAFF
DNA: TGTGCCAGCAGCGACGGGACAGGGACTGAAGCTTTCTTT

J: TRBJ1-4
D: TRBD1
V: TRBV6-6
size: -
CDR3: CASSYAGGSEKLFF
DNA: TGTGCCAGCAGTTACGCAGGGGGGAGTGAAAAACTGTTTTTT

J: TRBJ2-1
D: -
V: TRBV12-3/TRBV12-4
size: -
CDR3: CASSLGGNEQFF
DNA: TGTGCCAGCAGTTTAGGAGGGAATGAGCAGTTCTTC

J: TRBJ1-5
D: -
V: TRBV24-1
size: -
CDR3: CATSDPGRNQPQHF
DNA: TGTGCCACCAGTGATCCTGGCCGAAATCAGCCCCAGCATTTT

J: TRBJ1-2
D: -
V: TRBV29-1
size: once
CDR3: CSVAGAANGYTF
DNA: TGCAGCGTCGCGGGGGCGGCTAATGGCTACACCTTC